This TCR beta chain was captured by sequencing in a study of cytotoxic CD8 clonotypes in ibrutinib-treated CLL. Study-level information: Among the samples, the mean was roughly 240,000 productive templates and over 90,000 productive rearrangements. Study-wide results and limits: Rising at ibrutinib response, clonality subsequently fell back toward baseline at progression.

CDR1 is LNHDA, CDR2 SQIVND, per germline (reference sequence). The CDR3 contains 15 residues. The V and J ends lost 3 bases and 7 bases, in that order; junction bases with no gene match: 4. The table came from immunoSEQ multiplex PCR; TCRdb's copy has only in-frame clones and leaves some out. The sample includes 50,000 to 60,000 clones, around four fifths of them seen just once. Comment on this clone: The antigen is undetermined.

This material consisted of PBMCs, taken after 24 months of ibrutinib treatment. The sequence came from a human donor with chronic lymphocytic leukemia. The chain links TRBV19 to TRBJ2-1, with 12 bases aligning to TRBD2. This CDR3 is CASSMTSGRLNEQFF. CDR3 nucleotide sequence: TGTGCCAGTAGTATGACTAGCGGGAGATTAAATGAGCAGTTCTTC.